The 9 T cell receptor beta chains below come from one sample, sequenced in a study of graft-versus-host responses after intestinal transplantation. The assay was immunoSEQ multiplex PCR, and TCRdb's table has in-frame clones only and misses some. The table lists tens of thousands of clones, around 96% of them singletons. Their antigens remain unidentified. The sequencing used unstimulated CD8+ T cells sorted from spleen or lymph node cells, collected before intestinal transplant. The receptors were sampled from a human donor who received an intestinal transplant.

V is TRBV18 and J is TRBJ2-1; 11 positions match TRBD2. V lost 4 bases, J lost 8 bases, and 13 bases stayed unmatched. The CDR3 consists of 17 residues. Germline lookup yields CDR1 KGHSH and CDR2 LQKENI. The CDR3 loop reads CASSRVELAGELDEQFF. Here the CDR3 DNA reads TGTGCCAGCTCACGAGTCGAACTAGCGGGAGAGTTGGATGAGCAGTTCTTC.

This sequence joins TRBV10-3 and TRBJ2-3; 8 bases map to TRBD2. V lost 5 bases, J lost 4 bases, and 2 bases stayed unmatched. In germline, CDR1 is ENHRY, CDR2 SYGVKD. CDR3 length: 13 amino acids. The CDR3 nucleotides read TGTGCCATCAGTCTGACTAGCGCAGATACGCAGTATTTT. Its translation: CAISLTSADTQYF.

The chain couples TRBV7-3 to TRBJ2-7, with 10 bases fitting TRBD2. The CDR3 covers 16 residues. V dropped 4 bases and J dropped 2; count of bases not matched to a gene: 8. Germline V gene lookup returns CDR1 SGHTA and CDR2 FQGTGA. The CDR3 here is CASSSASGSPPYEQYF. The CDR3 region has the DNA TGTGCCAGCAGCTCGGCTAGCGGGAGCCCTCCCTACGAGCAGTACTTC. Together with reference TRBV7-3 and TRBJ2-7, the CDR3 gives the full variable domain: GAGVSQTPSNKVTEKGKYVELRCDPISGHTALYWYRQSLGQGPEFLIYFQGTGAADDSGLPNDRFFAVRPEGSVSTLKIQRTERGDSAVYLCASSSASGSPPYEQYFGPGTRLTVT.

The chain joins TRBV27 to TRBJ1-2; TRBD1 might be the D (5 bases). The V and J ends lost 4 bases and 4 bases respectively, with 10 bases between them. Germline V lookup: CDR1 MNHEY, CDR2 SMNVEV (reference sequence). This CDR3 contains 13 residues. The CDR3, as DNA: TGTGCCAGCAGTTACGGGGGAACCTATGGCTACACCTTC. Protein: CASSYGGTYGYTF.

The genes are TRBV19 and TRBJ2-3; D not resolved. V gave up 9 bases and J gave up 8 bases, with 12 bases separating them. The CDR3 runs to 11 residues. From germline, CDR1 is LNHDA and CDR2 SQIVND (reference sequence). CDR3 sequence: CARKSAGTQYF. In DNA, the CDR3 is TGTGCCAGAAAAAGCGCTGGTACGCAGTATTTT. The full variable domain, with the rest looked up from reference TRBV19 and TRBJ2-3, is DGGITQSPKYLFRKEGQNVTLSCEQNLNHDAMYWYRQDPGQGLRLIYYSQIVNDFQKGDIAEGYSVSREKKESFPLTVTSAQKNPTAFYLCARKSAGTQYFGPGTRLTVL.

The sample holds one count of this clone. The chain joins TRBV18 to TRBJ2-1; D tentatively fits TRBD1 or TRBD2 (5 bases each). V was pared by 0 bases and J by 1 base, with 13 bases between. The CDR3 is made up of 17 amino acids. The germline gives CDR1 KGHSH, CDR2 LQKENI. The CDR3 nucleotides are TGTGCCAGCTCACCACCCCCGGGGACCCGGTCCTACAATGAGCAGTTCTTC. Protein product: CASSPPPGTRSYNEQFF. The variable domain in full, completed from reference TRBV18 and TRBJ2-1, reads NAGVMQNPRHLVRRRGQEARLRCSPMKGHSHVYWYRQLPEEGLKFMVYLQKENIIDESGMPKERFSAEFPKEGPSILRIQQVVRGDSAAYFCASSPPPGTRSYNEQFFGPGTRLTVL.

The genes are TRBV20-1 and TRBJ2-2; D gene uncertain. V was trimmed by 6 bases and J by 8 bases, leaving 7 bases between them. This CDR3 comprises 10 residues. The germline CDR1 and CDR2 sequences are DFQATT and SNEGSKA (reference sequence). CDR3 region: CSAPFGELFF. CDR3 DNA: TGCAGTGCCCCCTTTGGGGAGCTGTTTTTT.

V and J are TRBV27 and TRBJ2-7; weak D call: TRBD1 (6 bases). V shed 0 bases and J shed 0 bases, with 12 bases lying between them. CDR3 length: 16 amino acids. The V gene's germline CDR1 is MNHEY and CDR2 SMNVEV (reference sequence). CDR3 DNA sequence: TGTGCCAGCAGTTTATCGCCCCCGACAGGCTCCTACGAGCAGTACTTC. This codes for CASSLSPPTGSYEQYF.

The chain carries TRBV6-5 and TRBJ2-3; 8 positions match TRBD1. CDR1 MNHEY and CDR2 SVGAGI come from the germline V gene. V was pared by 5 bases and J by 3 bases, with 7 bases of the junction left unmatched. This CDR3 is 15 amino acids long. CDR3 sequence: CASSDWTGKTDTQYF. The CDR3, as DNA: TGTGCCAGCAGTGACTGGACAGGGAAAACAGATACGCAGTATTTT.